This TCR beta chain was sequenced in a study of blood T cell repertoires in COVID-19. Clones were read by immunoSEQ multiplex PCR, and TCRdb kept only the in-frame ones, dropping some. The repertoire holds about 170,000 clones, with roughly 90% as singletons. The TCR comes from a woman between 18 and 29 years old who had recovered from COVID-19. The sequencing sample was made of PBMCs or T cells enriched from blood (not recorded which).

CDR3 region: CASSQRLAGHNEQFF. The CDR3 bases are TGTGCCAGCAGCCAGCGACTAGCGGGGCACAATGAGCAGTTCTTC. The chain uses TRBV7-3 and TRBJ2-1; the match to TRBD2 covers 11 bases. The CDR3 totals 15 residues. After removal of 5 bases from V and 5 bases from J, the junction contained 5 bases not matched to a gene. From germline, CDR1 is SGHTA and CDR2 FQGTGA.